This T cell receptor (beta chain) was captured in a study of T cells in Graves' hyperthyroidism and ophthalmopathy. At the level of the study: Peripheral blood sampling occurred at initial diagnosis, before any treatment. Whole-study findings and limits: Progression to ophthalmopathy was predicted a median of about 6.6 months early.

Of note for this clonotype: The antigen is not known.

Germline CDR1 is SGHTA and CDR2 is FQGNSA. The CDR3 has 15 amino acids. V shed 1 base, J shed 4 bases, and the junction held 4 bases outside the gene matches. RNA transcripts provided the source from which TCR beta CDR3 regions were amplified. HTBI primers were used for first-round RT-PCR of the TCR CDR3. Each CDR3 protein is one row after TCRdb ran MiXCR on the multiplex PCR reads. Here the sample spans more than 450,000 distinct CDR3 sequences, approximately 15% being singletons. V is TRBV7-2 and J is TRBJ2-1, with 7 bases lining up with TRBD1. The receptor's source is a middle-aged woman with Graves' hyperthyroidism. Sequenced: blood. CDR3 sequence reads: CASSLVRTGYNEQFF. CDR3 DNA sequence: TGTGCCAGCAGCTTAGTGAGGACAGGATACAATGAGCAGTTCTTC. Variable domain in full (rest from reference TRBV7-2 and TRBJ2-1): GAGVSQSPSNKVTEKGKDVELRCDPISGHTALYWYRQSLGQGLEFLIYFQGNSAPDKSGLPSDRFSAERTGGSVSTLTIQRTQQEDSAVYLCASSLVRTGYNEQFFGPGTRLTVL.